Only a few counts were recorded for the clone carrying this T cell receptor (beta chain). What it binds is not known. The data are from a study of beta chain features in type 1 diabetes. Only one heparinised blood draw was taken per donor, and its volume averaged around 120 mL. Every isolated RNA sample was fully reverse transcribed, so sequencing captured expressed TCRB transcripts. Repertoires were generated with immunoSEQ multiplex PCR, while TCRdb's copy carries only in-frame clones and drops some. Found here are 450,000 to 600,000 clones, about 32% of them singletons; the top ten hold 0.05% to 0.07%. Study outcomes and limitations: Shorter templates might be favored by PCR, equally in patients and controls.

The CDR3 is 13 residues long. The V end was cut by 4 bases, the J end by 8 bases, with 14 bases between. Germline V CDR1 and CDR2: MGHDK, SYGVNS. Sample: naive CD4+ T cells from blood. The source of this sequence is a young man in good health. This chain links TRBV25-1 with TRBJ1-1; D ambiguous. The CDR3 region is CASSAQVGGEAFF. The CDR3 bases are TGTGCCAGCAGTGCCCAAGTAGGAGGCGAAGCTTTCTTT.